This T cell receptor (beta chain) derives from a study of PD-L1 blockade in urothelial cancer. Study as a whole: Timepoints chosen for blood analysis were 3 weeks (second dose) and 6 weeks after treatment start.

Time point noted: pretreatment peripheral blood. Urothelial carcinoma in patients was locally advanced or metastatic. Repertoires were generated with immunoSEQ multiplex PCR, while TCRdb's copy carries only in-frame clones and drops some. The sample has 40,000 to 50,000 clones; around four fifths are singletons. The CDR3 has 20 residues. The germline V gene encodes CDR1 LGHNA and CDR2 YNFKEQ. J was trimmed by 2 bases and V by 0 bases; bases with no gene match: 14. The sample in question was PBMCs, obtained around atezolizumab (anti-PD-L1) treatment. The V call is TRBV4-2, the J call TRBJ2-3; TRBD2 agrees at 10 bases. The TCR sequence derives from a man aged 65 to 85 with urothelial cancer. The CDR3 sequence is CASSQDPLRTSGDYTDTQYF. CDR3 DNA: TGTGCCAGCAGCCAAGATCCTCTAAGGACTAGCGGTGACTACACAGATACGCAGTATTTT.